The text below deals with one T cell receptor (beta chain). What it binds is unknown. The data are from a study of cytomegalovirus exposure and HLA in healthy donors. The study ran its PCR with 60 Vbeta and 13 Jbeta primers. Sequenced by immunoSEQ multiplex PCR; TCRdb stores in-frame clones only, minus some. The sample consists of 200,000 to 250,000 clones, approximately 80% of them appearing once. The V gene lost 8 bases and the J gene lost 3 bases, with 9 bases spanning the gap. Germline loops: CDR1 MNHNS, CDR2 SASEGT. The CDR3 is made up of 12 amino acids. Findings of the study overall: Further analysis was carried out later, and it showed several of the most significant clusters appearing linked to common viral pathogens. A few of the chains that were CMV-associated were confirmed in vitro to be specific for CMV antigens. It was shown in a later analysis that HLA-associated TCR beta chains were more clonally expanded than other, equally common chains.

This clonotype was sampled from a woman between 40 and 50 years old in good health and CMV-seronegative. This chain uses TRBV6-1 with TRBJ2-3; D not resolved. Source material: PBMCs. CDR3 amino acids: CASPDGTDTQYF. In nucleotides, the CDR3 is TGTGCCAGCCCCGACGGGACAGATACGCAGTATTTT.